Sequencing of this T cell receptor (beta chain) was carried out in a study of blood T cell repertoires in COVID-19. Study summary: Donors in the United States, Italy and Spain gave samples during acute or convalescent COVID-19. PBMCs, B-cell-depleted T cells, or T cells were the source of the cDNA or gDNA that made up the material.

Trimming stripped 5 bases from V and 5 bases from J, with 16 bases between. The V gene's germline CDR1 is LNHNV and CDR2 YYDKDF (reference sequence). The CDR3 loop spans 15 amino acids. Original analysis: Reference gene primer amplification yielded estimated nucleated cell counts. Clones were sequenced by immunoSEQ multiplex PCR, and TCRdb holds only the in-frame ones, with some missing. V and J calls and clone size follow that table, whereas D and trimming were derived from the DNA. The data show 65,000 to 90,000 clones, with under 90% seen just once and roughly 4% held by the top ten. The chain has TRBV15 and TRBJ2-1; D unclear. The source is a woman aged 55-70 years with acute or convalescent COVID-19. Sequencing was carried out using peripheral blood. The DNA for the CDR3 is TGTGCCACCAGCGTACGCGGCCCTTGGGACAATGAGCAGTTCTTC. This gives the protein CATSVRGPWDNEQFF.